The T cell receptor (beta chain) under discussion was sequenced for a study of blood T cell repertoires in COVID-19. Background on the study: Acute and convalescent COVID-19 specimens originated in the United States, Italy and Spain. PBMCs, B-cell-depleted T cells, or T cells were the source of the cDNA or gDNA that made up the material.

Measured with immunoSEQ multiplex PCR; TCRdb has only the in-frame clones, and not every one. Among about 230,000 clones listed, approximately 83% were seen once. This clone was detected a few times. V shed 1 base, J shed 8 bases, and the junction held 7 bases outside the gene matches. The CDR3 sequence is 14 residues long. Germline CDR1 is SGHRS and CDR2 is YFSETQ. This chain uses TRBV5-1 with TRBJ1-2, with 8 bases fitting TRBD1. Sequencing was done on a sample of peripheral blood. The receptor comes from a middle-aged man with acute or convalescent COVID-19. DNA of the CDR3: TGCGCCAGCAGCTTGAACACAGGGGGTCGAGGCTACACCTTC. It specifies CASSLNTGGRGYTF.